This entry features one TCR beta chain sequence. As yet, its antigen is unknown. This entry is derived from a study of CD8+ T cells in alopecia areata. Study observations and caveats: Compared with mice, patients displayed less clear TCR sharing, possibly for HLA-related reasons. Alphabeta T cells residing in normal skin are also sequenced in scalp samples.

Researchers gathered lesional scalp punch biopsies and peripheral blood from patients with alopecia areata. A FACSAria was used to sort CD4+ and CD8+ T cells. These cells came from PBMCs. cDNA prepared by RNA extraction and subsequent reverse transcription served as the template for sequencing. TCRdb's table, derived via immunoSEQ multiplex PCR, lists solely in-frame clones and lacks some. Of 90,000 to 100,000 clones in the sample, nearly 45% were seen once. Material: CD4+ T cells sorted from blood. The receptor was isolated from a human donor with alopecia areata.

The CDR3 sequence: CASSGRTGRQYF. CDR3 nucleotides: TGCGCCAGCAGCGGGCGGACAGGGCGGCAGTACTTC. This chain uses TRBV5-1 with TRBJ2-7; 8 nucleotides align to TRBD1. V was pared by 4 bases and J by 9 bases, with 6 bases of the junction left unmatched. Per the germline V gene, CDR1 is SGHRS and CDR2 is YFSETQ. The CDR3 spans 12 residues. Full variable domain (remainder filled in from reference TRBV5-1 and TRBJ2-7): KAGVTQTPRYLIKTRGQQVTLSCSPISGHRSVSWYQQTPGQGLQFLFEYFSETQRNKGNFPGRFSGRQFSNSRSEMNVSTLELGDSALYLCASSGRTGRQYFGPGTRLTVT.